This TCR beta chain comes out of a study of cytomegalovirus exposure and HLA in healthy donors. Broader study findings: Reported performance of the classifier showed diagnosis of cytomegalovirus status with high specificity and sensitivity. Testing in vitro showed three CMV-associated chains specific for CMV antigens. Cytomegalovirus association was listed for under 200 TCR beta chains.

Sequencing used immunoSEQ multiplex PCR; TCRdb keeps in-frame clones, though not all of them. The data contain 250,000 to 400,000 clones, 87% of them singletons. Notes on this clone: Its antigen is not identified.

CDR1 and CDR2 (germline): SGHAT, FQDESV (reference sequence). The V segment lost 10 bases and the J segment 2 bases; nucleotides outside the gene matches: 8. The CDR3 totals 13 residues. Donors came from a validation cohort of fewer than 150 subjects, distinct from the first 666-subject cohort. This clonotype originated in a woman under 40 in good health and CMV-seropositive. Sequenced sample: PBMCs. The rearrangement links TRBV11-1 to TRBJ2-7; 7 bases line up with TRBD1. DNA for the CDR3: TGTGCCACCCAGACAGGGAACACCTACGAGCAGTACTTC. This translates into CATQTGNTYEQYF.